Following are 19 T cell receptor beta chains from one sample sequenced in a study of blood T cell repertoires in COVID-19. Libraries were prepared by immunoSEQ multiplex PCR; TCRdb keeps only in-frame clonotypes and omits some of them. The data show 400,000 or so clones, 85% to 90% seen once. The sample was peripheral blood. The receptors shown here come from a human donor in a cohort sampled during active COVID-19.

This chain joins TRBV10-3 and TRBJ1-1; 8 positions agree with TRBD1. The ends lost 5 bases at V and 7 bases at J; junction bases unmatched: 12. The germline gives CDR1 ENHRY, CDR2 SYGVKD. This CDR3 is 15 amino acids long. In DNA form, the CDR3 reads TGTGCCATCAGTCGGCAGGGGGCGTTGAATAGTGAAGCTTTCTTT. This codes for CAISRQGALNSEAFF.

This chain links TRBV9 with TRBJ2-1; unclear D gene. V lost 3 bases and J 5 bases, leaving 18 bases between the germline ends. CDR1 is SGDLS, CDR2 YYNGEE, per germline. The CDR3 covers 16 residues. The CDR3: CASSATWAVSNNEQFF. The CDR3 nucleotides are TGTGCCAGCAGCGCGACCTGGGCAGTTTCTAACAATGAGCAGTTCTTC.

J is TRBJ1-5 and V is TRBV19; D remains unclear. The V gene lost 6 bases and the J gene lost 0 bases, with 15 bases spanning the gap. Germline CDR1 is LNHDA and CDR2 is SQIVND (reference sequence). This CDR3 is built from 16 residues. The CDR3, as DNA: TGTGCCAGTAGGAGCCCAACAGAATATAGCAATCAGCCCCAGCATTTT. It translates to CASRSPTEYSNQPQHF.

This rearrangement joins TRBV30 to TRBJ1-2, with 10 bases lining up with TRBD1. The CDR3 contains 16 residues. The germline V gene has CDR1 GTSNPN and CDR2 SVGIG (reference sequence). Losses at the gene ends were 3 bases for V and 5 bases for J; bases not matched to a gene: 12. The CDR3 bases are TGTGCCTGGAGCATAACCGGACAGGGGGTTCGGTATGGCTACACCTTC. Its translation: CAWSITGQGVRYGYTF.

The chain is built from TRBV2 and TRBJ1-2; D is ambiguous. This CDR3 region has 13 residues. Per the germline V gene, CDR1 is SNHLY and CDR2 is FYNNEI. Trimming removed 1 base from V and 6 bases from J, with 9 bases in between. CDR3 amino acids: CASSEGYRHGYTF. The DNA for the CDR3 is TGTGCCAGCAGTGAAGGGTACAGACATGGCTACACCTTC. Based on the CDR3 plus reference TRBV2 and TRBJ1-2, the full variable domain is EPEVTQTPSHQVTQMGQEVILRCVPISNHLYFYWYRQILGQKVEFLVSFYNNEISEKSEIFDDQFSVERPDGSNFTLKIRSTKLEDSAMYFCASSEGYRHGYTFGSGTRLTVV.

The chain recombines TRBV24-1 with TRBJ2-3; D is unresolved. Trimming took off 12 bases at V and 1 base at J, with 22 bases between the two ends. CDR3 length: 16 residues. CDR1 is KGHDR, CDR2 SFDVKD, per germline. In DNA, the CDR3 is TGTGCCTCATCGCCGGGTCGCCTGACCGGCACAGATACGCAGTATTTT. Translated, it gives CASSPGRLTGTDTQYF.

The chain joins TRBV7-3 to TRBJ2-1; D is undetermined. The germline CDR1 and CDR2 sequences are SGHTA and FQGTGA. Trimming removed 1 base from V and 9 bases from J, with 7 bases in between. This CDR3 contains 12 residues. The CDR3 DNA is TGTGCCAGCAGCTTAAGCGGAGTTGAGCAGTTCTTC. As protein: CASSLSGVEQFF.

This chain links TRBV6-1 with TRBJ1-5; TRBD1 matches at 7 bases. The CDR3 covers 16 residues. The V segment lost 2 bases and the J segment 9 bases; nucleotides outside the gene matches: 13. The germline V gene has CDR1 MNHNS and CDR2 SASEGT. The CDR3 region is CASSEIAGQGGGPQHF. The CDR3 bases are TGTGCCAGCAGTGAAATTGCGGGGCAGGGGGGTGGGCCCCAGCATTTT.

The gene calls are TRBV5-4 and TRBJ2-3; 7 bases are shared with TRBD2. The CDR3 has 14 amino acids. Per the germline V gene, CDR1 is SGHNT and CDR2 is YYREEE (reference sequence). The trim removed 4 bases at V and 4 bases at J, leaving 6 bases unmatched. The CDR3 is CASSPGGFPDTQYF. CDR3 in DNA: TGTGCCAGCAGCCCCGGGGGGTTTCCAGATACGCAGTATTTT.

The gene calls are TRBV7-9 and TRBJ2-7; 8 nucleotides agree with TRBD1. With V trimmed by 3 bases and J by 4 bases, 2 bases remained unmatched. From germline, CDR1 is SEHNR and CDR2 FQNEAQ (reference sequence). The CDR3 totals 13 residues. The CDR3 here is CASSFTGGYEQYF. DNA for the CDR3: TGTGCCAGCAGCTTCACAGGGGGATACGAGCAGTACTTC.

This chain joins TRBV5-4 and TRBJ1-2; D uncertain. Germline V gene data show CDR1 as SGHNT and CDR2 as YYREEE (reference sequence). The CDR3 length is 16 residues. The V end was cut by 1 base, the J end by 7 bases, with 20 bases between. Here the CDR3 reads CASSLWASGRELGYTF. The CDR3 DNA reads TGTGCCAGCAGCTTGTGGGCAAGTGGCCGGGAACTTGGCTACACCTTC.

The rearrangement links TRBV6-5 to TRBJ1-4; D is perhaps TRBD1 (5 bases). CDR1 MNHEY and CDR2 SVGAGI come from the germline V gene. The CDR3 is 15 residues long. V lost 2 bases and J lost 8, with 15 bases in between. The CDR3 DNA sequence: TGTGCCAGCAGTTACACAGACGGACAACGGGAAAAACTGTTTTTT. Translation: CASSYTDGQREKLFF.

The chain uses TRBV4-1 and TRBJ2-3; the D is unclear. Trimming removed 4 bases from V and 1 base from J, with 12 bases in between. This CDR3 comprises 15 residues. CDR1 and CDR2 from the germline V gene are MGHRA and YSYEKL. The CDR3 DNA sequence: TGCGCCAGCAGCCCGTTGGGCACCCGCACAGATACGCAGTATTTT. Translation gives CASSPLGTRTDTQYF.

The V and J genes are TRBV6-1 and TRBJ2-7; TRBD2 matches at 8 bases. The germline V gene has CDR1 MNHNS and CDR2 SASEGT. The V and J ends lost 3 bases and 3 bases, in that order; junction bases with no gene match: 7. The CDR3 sequence is 15 residues long. The CDR3 is CASSDQRGNDYEQYF. The CDR3 nucleotides read TGTGCCAGCAGTGATCAGCGGGGGAACGACTACGAGCAGTACTTC.

V is TRBV5-1 and J is TRBJ2-5; D call uncertain. The CDR3 is made up of 14 amino acids. V was cut by 2 bases and J by 0 bases, with 8 bases left in between. Germline V gene data show CDR1 as SGHRS and CDR2 as YFSETQ. The CDR3 loop reads CASSFTANQETQYF. Here the CDR3 DNA reads TGCGCCAGCAGCTTCACAGCCAACCAAGAGACCCAGTACTTC.

The sample holds a few counts of this clone. The chain links TRBV3-1 (or the pseudogene TRBV3-2) to TRBJ2-1; 13 bases are a match to TRBD2. The CDR3 spans 19 residues. Trimming at V came to 1 base and at J to 2 bases, leaving 8 bases not matched to a gene. The V gene's germline CDR1 is LGHDT and CDR2 YNNKEL (reference sequence). The CDR3 here is CASSQVAPGLAGTYNEQFF. Here the CDR3 DNA reads TGTGCCAGCAGCCAAGTGGCCCCGGGACTAGCGGGGACCTACAATGAGCAGTTCTTC.

V and J are TRBV6-5 and TRBJ1-5; 8 bases are shared with TRBD1. Germline CDR1 reads MNHEY; CDR2 reads SVGAGI. The CDR3 contains 15 residues. V was clipped by 6 bases and J by 7 bases; unmatched bases: 11. In nucleotides, the CDR3 is TGTGCCAGCAGGGCTGGAGGGACAGGCGGGCAGCCCCAGCATTTT. This sequence encodes CASRAGGTGGQPQHF.

V and J are TRBV11-2 and TRBJ2-5; 10 bases match TRBD1. The V segment lost 6 bases and the J segment 14 bases; nucleotides outside the gene matches: 9. Germline lookup yields CDR1 SGHAT and CDR2 FQNNGV. The CDR3 is made up of 12 amino acids. The CDR3 protein is CASRLRQGAVYF. In nucleotides, the CDR3 is TGTGCCAGCAGACTACGACAGGGGGCGGTTTACTTC. The whole variable domain, filled in from reference TRBV11-2 and TRBJ2-5, reads EAGVAQSPRYKIIEKRQSVAFWCNPISGHATLYWYQQILGQGPKLLIQFQNNGVVDDSQLPKDRFSAERLKGVDSTLKIQPAKLEDSAVYLCASRLRQGAVYFGPGTRLLVL.

The rearrangement links TRBV2 to TRBJ1-2, with 9 bases identical to TRBD1. CDR3 size: 13 residues. After removal of 6 bases from V and 8 bases from J, the junction contained 7 bases not matched to a gene. Germline V gene lookup returns CDR1 SNHLY and CDR2 FYNNEI. CDR3 region: CASSLGQGVGYTF. DNA for the CDR3: TGTGCCAGCAGCCTGGGACAGGGTGTCGGCTACACCTTC.